The entry below gives a single T cell receptor (beta chain) sequence along with its context. Its antigen remains unknown. Sequencing used immunoSEQ multiplex PCR; TCRdb keeps in-frame clones, though not all of them. The sample holds tens of thousands of clones, 90% seen once. The source of the sample is a study of T cells in localized non-small cell lung cancer. This CDR3 comprises 13 residues. V shed 6 bases and J shed 2 bases, with 9 bases lying between them. Germline assignment: CDR1 SGHDN and CDR2 FVKESK. Study-level points and caveats: Overall survival was longer when the density of T cells in the blood was higher. Across samples, adjacent lung featured a median roughly 60 of the top 100 tumor clones. Investigators sequenced only a single tumor region, leaving heterogeneity possible. The greatest T cell clonality was found in uninvolved adjacent lung (higher than in tumor).

Sequencing was performed on peripheral blood, taken before any cancer treatment. The rearrangement links TRBV14 to TRBJ2-3; a weak D match, TRBD2 (5 bases). This clonotype originated in a woman aged 35 to 70 with stage I lung adenocarcinoma. CDR3 region: CASRRTDTDTQYF. For the CDR3, the DNA is TGTGCCAGCAGACGGACTGACACAGATACGCAGTATTTT.